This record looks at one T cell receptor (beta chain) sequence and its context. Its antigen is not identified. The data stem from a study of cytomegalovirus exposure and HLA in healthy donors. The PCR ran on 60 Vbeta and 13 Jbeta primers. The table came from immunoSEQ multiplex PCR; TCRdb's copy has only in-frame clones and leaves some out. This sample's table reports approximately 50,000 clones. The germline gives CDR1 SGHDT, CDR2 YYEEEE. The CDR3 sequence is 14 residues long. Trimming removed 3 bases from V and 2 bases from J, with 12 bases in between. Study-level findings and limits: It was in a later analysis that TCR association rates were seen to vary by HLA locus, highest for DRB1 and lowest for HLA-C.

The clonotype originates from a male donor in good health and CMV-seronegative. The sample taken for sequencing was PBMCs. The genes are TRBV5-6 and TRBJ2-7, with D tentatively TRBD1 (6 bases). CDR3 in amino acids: CASSYTGTPYEQYF. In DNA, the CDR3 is TGTGCCAGCAGCTACACCGGGACACCCTACGAGCAGTACTTC.